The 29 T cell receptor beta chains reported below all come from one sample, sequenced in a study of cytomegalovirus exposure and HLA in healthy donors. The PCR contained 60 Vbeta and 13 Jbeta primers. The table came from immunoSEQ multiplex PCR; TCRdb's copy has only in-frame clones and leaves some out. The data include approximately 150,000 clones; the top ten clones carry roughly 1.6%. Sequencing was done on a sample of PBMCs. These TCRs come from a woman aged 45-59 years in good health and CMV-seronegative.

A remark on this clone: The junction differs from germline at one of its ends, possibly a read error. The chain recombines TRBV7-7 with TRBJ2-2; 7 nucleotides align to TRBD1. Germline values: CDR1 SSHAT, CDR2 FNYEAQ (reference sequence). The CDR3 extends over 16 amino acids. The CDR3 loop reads CASSFGQGANTGELFF. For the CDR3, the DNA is TGTGCTAGCAGCTTCGGGCAGGGGGCGAACACCGGGGAGCTGTTTTTT.

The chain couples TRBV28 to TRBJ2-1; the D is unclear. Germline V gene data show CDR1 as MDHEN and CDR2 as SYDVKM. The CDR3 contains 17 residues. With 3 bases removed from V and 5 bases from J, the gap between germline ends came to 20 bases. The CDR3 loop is CASSFPTTALGNNEQFF. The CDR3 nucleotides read TGTGCCAGCAGTTTCCCCACGACCGCTCTGGGCAACAATGAGCAGTTCTTC.

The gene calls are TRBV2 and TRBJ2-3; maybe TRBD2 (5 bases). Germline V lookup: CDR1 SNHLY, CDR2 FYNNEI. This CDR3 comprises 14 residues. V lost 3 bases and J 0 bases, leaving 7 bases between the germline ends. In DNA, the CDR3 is TGTGCCAGCAGTGATCGGACTAGCACAGATACGCAGTATTTT. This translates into CASSDRTSTDTQYF.

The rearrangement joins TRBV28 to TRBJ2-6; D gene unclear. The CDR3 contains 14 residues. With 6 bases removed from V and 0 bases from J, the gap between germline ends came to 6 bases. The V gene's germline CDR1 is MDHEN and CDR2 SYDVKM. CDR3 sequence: CASSLYSGANVLTF. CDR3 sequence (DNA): TGTGCCAGCAGCTTGTACTCTGGGGCCAACGTCCTGACTTTC.

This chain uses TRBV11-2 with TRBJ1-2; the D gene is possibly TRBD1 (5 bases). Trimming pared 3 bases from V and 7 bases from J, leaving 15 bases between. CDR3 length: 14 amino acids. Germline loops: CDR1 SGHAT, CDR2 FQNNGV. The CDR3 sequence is CASSFLSGPVGYTF. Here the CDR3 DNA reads TGTGCCAGCAGCTTCTTGTCAGGGCCCGTTGGCTACACCTTC.

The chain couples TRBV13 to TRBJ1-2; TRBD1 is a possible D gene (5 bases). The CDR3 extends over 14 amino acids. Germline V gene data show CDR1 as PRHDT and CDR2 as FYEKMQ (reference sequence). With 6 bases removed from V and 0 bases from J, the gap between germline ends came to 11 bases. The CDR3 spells CASSSGQANYGYTF. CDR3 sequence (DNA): TGTGCCAGCAGTTCAGGACAAGCTAACTATGGCTACACCTTC. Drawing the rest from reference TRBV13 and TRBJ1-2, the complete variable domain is AAGVIQSPRHLIKEKRETATLKCYPIPRHDTVYWYQQGPGQDPQFLISFYEKMQSDKGSIPDRFSAQQFSDYHSELNMSSLELGDSALYFCASSSGQANYGYTFGSGTRLTVV.

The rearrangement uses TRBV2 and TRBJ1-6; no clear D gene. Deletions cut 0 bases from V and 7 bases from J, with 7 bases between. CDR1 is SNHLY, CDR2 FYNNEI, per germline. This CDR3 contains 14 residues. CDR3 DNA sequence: TGTGCCAGCAGTGAAGCCCCTGAGAATTCACCCCTCCACTTT. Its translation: CASSEAPENSPLHF. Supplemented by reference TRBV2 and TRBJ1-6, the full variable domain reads EPEVTQTPSHQVTQMGQEVILRCVPISNHLYFYWYRQILGQKVEFLVSFYNNEISEKSEIFDDQFSVERPDGSNFTLKIRSTKLEDSAMYFCASSEAPENSPLHFGNGTRLTVT.

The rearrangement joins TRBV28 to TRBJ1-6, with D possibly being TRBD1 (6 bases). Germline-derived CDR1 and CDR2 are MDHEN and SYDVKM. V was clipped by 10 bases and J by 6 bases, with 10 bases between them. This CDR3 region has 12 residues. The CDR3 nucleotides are TGTGCCATCCAGGGGACTAATTCACCCCTCCACTTT. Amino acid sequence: CAIQGTNSPLHF.

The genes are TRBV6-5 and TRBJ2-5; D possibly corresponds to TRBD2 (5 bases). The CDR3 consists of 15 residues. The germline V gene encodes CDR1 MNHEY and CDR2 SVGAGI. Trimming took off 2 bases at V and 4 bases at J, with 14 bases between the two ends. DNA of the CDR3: TGTGCCAGCAGTTACCGGGTTGGTCGGGGAGAGACCCAGTACTTC. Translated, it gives CASSYRVGRGETQYF.

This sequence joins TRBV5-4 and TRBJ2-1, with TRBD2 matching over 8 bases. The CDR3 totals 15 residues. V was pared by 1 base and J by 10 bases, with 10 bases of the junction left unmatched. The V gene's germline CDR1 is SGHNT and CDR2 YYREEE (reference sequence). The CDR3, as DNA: TGTGCCAGCAGCTTGAACGGGGGGGCATCAAGGGAGCAGTTCTTC. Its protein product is CASSLNGGASREQFF.

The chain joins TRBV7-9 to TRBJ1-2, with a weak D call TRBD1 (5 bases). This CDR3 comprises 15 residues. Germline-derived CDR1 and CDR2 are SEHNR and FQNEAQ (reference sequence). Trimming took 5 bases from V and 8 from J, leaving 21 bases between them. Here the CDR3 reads CASSRSGSWGRGYTF. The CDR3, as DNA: TGTGCCAGCAGCCGATCGGGCAGTTGGGGCAGAGGCTACACCTTC.

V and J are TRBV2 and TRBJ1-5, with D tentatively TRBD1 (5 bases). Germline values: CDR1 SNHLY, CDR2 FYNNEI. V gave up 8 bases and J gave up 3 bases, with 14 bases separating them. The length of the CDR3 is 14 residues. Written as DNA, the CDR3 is TGTGCCAGCGTGTTTATGGGGCCCAATCAGCCCCAGCATTTT. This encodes CASVFMGPNQPQHF.

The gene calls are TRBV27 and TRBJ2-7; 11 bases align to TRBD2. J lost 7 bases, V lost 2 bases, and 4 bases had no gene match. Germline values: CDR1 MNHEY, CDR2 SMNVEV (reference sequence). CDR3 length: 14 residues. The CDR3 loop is CASSLRLAGGEQYF. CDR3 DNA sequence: TGTGCCAGCAGTTTAAGGCTAGCGGGAGGAGAGCAGTACTTC.

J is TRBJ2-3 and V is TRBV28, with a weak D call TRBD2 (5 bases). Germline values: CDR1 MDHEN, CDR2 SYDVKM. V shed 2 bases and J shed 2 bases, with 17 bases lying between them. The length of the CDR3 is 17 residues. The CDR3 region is CASSLSYRRVDTDTQYF. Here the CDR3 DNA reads TGTGCCAGCAGTTTAAGTTATAGGCGGGTAGACACAGATACGCAGTATTTT.

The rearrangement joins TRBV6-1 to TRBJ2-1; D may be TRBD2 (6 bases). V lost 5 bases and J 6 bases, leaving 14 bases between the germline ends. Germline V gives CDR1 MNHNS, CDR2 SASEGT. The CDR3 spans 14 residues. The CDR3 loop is CASSRYREANEQFF. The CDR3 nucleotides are TGTGCCAGCAGTAGGTATAGGGAGGCCAATGAGCAGTTCTTC.

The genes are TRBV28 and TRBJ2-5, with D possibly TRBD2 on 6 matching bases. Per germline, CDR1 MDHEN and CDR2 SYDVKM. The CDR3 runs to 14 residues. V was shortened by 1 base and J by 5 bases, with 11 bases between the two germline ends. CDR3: CASSLSGGVETQYF. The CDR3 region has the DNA TGTGCCAGCAGTTTATCCGGAGGGGTGGAGACCCAGTACTTC.

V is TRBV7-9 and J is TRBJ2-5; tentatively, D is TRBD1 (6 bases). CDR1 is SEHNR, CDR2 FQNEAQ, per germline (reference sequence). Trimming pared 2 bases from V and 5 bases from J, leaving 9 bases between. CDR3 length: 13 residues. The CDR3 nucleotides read TGTGCCAGCAGCTTAATCCAGGGGGAGACCCAGTACTTC. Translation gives CASSLIQGETQYF.

This CDR3 reads CASSLGASGNLPFF. Here the CDR3 DNA reads TGCGCCAGCAGCTTGGGGGCTAGCGGGAACCTTCCGTTCTTC. The V gene is TRBV5-1, the J gene TRBJ2-1; 9 bases agree with TRBD2. The CDR3 has 14 amino acids. Germline loops: CDR1 SGHRS, CDR2 YFSETQ. V shed 0 bases, J shed 15 bases, and the junction held 10 bases outside the gene matches.

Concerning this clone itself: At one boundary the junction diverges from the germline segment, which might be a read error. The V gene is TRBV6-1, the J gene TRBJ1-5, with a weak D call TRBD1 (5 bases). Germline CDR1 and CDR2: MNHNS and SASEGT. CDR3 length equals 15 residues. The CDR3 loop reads CASSEGTPSNQPRHF. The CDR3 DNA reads TGTGCCAGCAGTGAAGGGACACCGAGCAATCAGCCCCGGCATTTT.

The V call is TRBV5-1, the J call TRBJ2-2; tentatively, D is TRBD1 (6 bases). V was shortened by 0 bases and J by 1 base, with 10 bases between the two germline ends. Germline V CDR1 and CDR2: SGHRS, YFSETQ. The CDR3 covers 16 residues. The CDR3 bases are TGCGCCAGCAGCTTGGCCCCGACAGGGAACACCGGGGAGCTGTTTTTT. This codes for CASSLAPTGNTGELFF.

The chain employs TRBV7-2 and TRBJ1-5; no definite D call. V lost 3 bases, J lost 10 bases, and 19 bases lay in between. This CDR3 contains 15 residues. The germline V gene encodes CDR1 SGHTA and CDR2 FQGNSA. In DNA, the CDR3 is TGTGCCAGCAGCTTGAAGTTTAAGAGTCTCCAACCCCAGCATTTT. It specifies CASSLKFKSLQPQHF. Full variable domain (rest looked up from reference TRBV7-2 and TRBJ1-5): GAGVSQSPSNKVTEKGKDVELRCDPISGHTALYWYRQSLGQGLEFLIYFQGNSAPDKSGLPSDRFSAERTGGSVSTLTIQRTQQEDSAVYLCASSLKFKSLQPQHFGDGTRLSIL.

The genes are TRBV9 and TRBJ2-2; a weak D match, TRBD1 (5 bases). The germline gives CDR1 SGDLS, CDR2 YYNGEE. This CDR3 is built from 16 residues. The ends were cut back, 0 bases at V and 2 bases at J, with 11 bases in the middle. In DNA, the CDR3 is TGTGCCAGCAGCGTAGCTGGGGCGGCTAACACCGGGGAGCTGTTTTTT. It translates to CASSVAGAANTGELFF.

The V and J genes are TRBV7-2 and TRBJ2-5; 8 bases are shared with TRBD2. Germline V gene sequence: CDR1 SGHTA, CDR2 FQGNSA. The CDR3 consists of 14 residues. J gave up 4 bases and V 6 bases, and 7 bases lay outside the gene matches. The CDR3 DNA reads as TGTGCCAGCAGGACCGGGGGGGCGGCAGAGACCCAGTACTTC. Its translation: CASRTGGAAETQYF. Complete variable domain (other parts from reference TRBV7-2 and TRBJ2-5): GAGVSQSPSNKVTEKGKDVELRCDPISGHTALYWYRQSLGQGLEFLIYFQGNSAPDKSGLPSDRFSAERTGGSVSTLTIQRTQQEDSAVYLCASRTGGAAETQYFGPGTRLLVL.

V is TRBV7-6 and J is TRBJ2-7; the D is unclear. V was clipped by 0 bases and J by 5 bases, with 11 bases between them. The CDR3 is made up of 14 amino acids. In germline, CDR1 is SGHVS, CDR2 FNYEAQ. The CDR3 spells CASSLANSRHEQYF. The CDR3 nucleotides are TGTGCCAGCAGCTTAGCGAACAGCCGCCACGAGCAGTACTTC.

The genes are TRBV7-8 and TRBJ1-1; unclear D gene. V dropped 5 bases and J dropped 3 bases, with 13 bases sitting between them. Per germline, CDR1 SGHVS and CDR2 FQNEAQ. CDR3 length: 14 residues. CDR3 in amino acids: CASSPLSRDTEAFF. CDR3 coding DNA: TGTGCCAGCAGCCCCCTTTCTCGGGACACTGAAGCTTTCTTT.

The CDR3 bases are TGTGCCAGTAGTATGTTCGCAGGGGGCAACTATGGCTACACCTTC. Translated, it gives CASSMFAGGNYGYTF. The chain uses TRBV19 and TRBJ1-2, with 8 nucleotides matching TRBD1. CDR1 is LNHDA, CDR2 SQIVND, per germline (reference sequence). V dropped 3 bases and J dropped 2; count of bases not matched to a gene: 5. The CDR3 extends over 15 amino acids.

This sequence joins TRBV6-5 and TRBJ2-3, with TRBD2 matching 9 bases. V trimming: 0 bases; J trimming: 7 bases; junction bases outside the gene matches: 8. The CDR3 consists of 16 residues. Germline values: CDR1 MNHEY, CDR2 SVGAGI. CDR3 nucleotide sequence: TGTGCCAGCAGTTACTCTGGCGGGGGGGCCGCCAATACGCAGTATTTT. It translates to CASSYSGGGAANTQYF.

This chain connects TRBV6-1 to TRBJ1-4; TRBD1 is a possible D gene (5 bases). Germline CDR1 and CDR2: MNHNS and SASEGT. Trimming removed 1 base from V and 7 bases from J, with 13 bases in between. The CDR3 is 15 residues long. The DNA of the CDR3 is TGTGCCAGCAGTGAAGTCATGGGGCTGGGTGAAAAACTGTTTTTT. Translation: CASSEVMGLGEKLFF.

In DNA form, the CDR3 reads TGTGCCTGGAGCCCAGGACTCCCCTCCTACAATGAGCAGTTCTTC. This translates into CAWSPGLPSYNEQFF. V and J are TRBV30 and TRBJ2-1; D perhaps matches TRBD2 (5 bases). The CDR3 runs to 15 residues. V lost 3 bases to trimming and J lost 0 bases, with 12 bases between them. CDR1 and CDR2 from the germline V gene are GTSNPN and SVGIG (reference sequence). Filled out from reference TRBV30 and TRBJ2-1, the complete variable domain reads SQTIHQWPATLVQPVGSPLSLECTVEGTSNPNLYWYRQAAGRGLQLLFYSVGIGQISSEVPQNLSASRPQDRQFILSSKKLLLSDSGFYLCAWSPGLPSYNEQFFGPGTRLTVL.